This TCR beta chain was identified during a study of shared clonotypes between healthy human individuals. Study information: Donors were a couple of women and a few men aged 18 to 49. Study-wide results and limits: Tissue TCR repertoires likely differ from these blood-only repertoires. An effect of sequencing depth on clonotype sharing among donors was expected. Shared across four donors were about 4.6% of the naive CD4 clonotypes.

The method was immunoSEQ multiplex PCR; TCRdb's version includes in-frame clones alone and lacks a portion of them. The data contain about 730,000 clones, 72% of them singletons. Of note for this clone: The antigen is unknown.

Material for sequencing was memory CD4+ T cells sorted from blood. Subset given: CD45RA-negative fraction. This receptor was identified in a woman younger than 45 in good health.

The CDR3 here is CASSPGDRGMYF. The CDR3 coding sequence is TGTGCCAGCAGCCCCGGGGACCGCGGGATGTATTTT. The rearrangement joins TRBV7-9 to TRBJ2-3; weak D call: TRBD2 (6 bases). The CDR3 is 12 amino acids. Trimming took off 5 bases at V and 14 bases at J, with 17 bases between the two ends. Germline V gene data show CDR1 as SEHNR and CDR2 as FQNEAQ (reference sequence).